A single sample is the source of the 10 T cell receptor beta chains below, sequenced in a study of identical twins. TCRdb ran MiXCR on the 5' RACE reads and lists one entry per CDR3 protein. The data show roughly 240,000 distinct CDR3 sequences, with 5.5% to 8% seen just once and around 3.4% held by the top ten. These data were also filed under a second study, of yellow fever vaccine responses in identical twins.

The specimen sequenced was memory (CD45RO+) T cells sorted from blood. The receptors were sampled from a woman aged 18-29 years in good health.

This clonotype showed up just a few times. The gene calls are TRBV4-2 and TRBJ2-5, with 10 bases lining up with TRBD2. CDR3 length: 15 amino acids. Germline V CDR1 and CDR2: LGHNA, YNFKEQ. The V segment lost 4 bases and the J segment 3 bases; nucleotides outside the gene matches: 5. Here the CDR3 DNA reads TGTGCCAGCAGCCGTTTAGCGGGGGGCAAAGAGACCCAGTACTTC. It translates to CASSRLAGGKETQYF.

This clonotype was seen repeatedly, ten times or more. The chain joins TRBV5-1 to TRBJ1-4, with D unclear. The CDR3 covers 14 residues. In germline, CDR1 is SGHRS, CDR2 YFSETQ. Deletions cut 0 bases from V and 7 bases from J, with 10 bases between. In DNA, the CDR3 is TGCGCCAGCAGCTTGGATTTCTATTCTGAAAAACTGTTTTTT. It encodes CASSLDFYSEKLFF.

Ten or more counts support this clonotype. Here the CDR3 reads CASRGGGHNEQFF. For the CDR3, the DNA is TGTGCCAGCAGGGGCGGGGGTCACAATGAGCAGTTCTTC. V usage is TRBV3-1 and J usage is TRBJ2-1, with TRBD2 identical over 7 bases. V lost 6 bases and J lost 5; bases outside the gene matches: 4. Germline lookup yields CDR1 LGHDT and CDR2 YNNKEL (reference sequence). The CDR3 runs to 13 residues.

Many counts were recorded for this clonotype. The V gene is TRBV12-3 or TRBV12-4, the J gene TRBJ2-7, with D uncertain. The CDR3 covers 11 residues. V was clipped by 6 bases and J by 3 bases, with 6 bases between them. The CDR3, as DNA: TGTGCCAGCAGCCGACTCTACGAGCAGTACTTC. Its translation is CASSRLYEQYF.

In this sample, this clonotype turned up many times. This chain connects TRBV12-3 or TRBV12-4 to TRBJ2-5; possibly TRBD1 or TRBD2 for D (5 bases each). The CDR3 totals 12 residues. Trimming took 7 bases from V and 1 from J, leaving 7 bases between them. CDR3 residues: CASTGTQETQYF. The CDR3 DNA reads as TGTGCCAGCACCGGGACCCAAGAGACCCAGTACTTC.

The rearrangement joins TRBV12-3 or TRBV12-4 to TRBJ1-5; a weak D match, TRBD1 (6 bases). The CDR3 covers 14 residues. Trimming cost V 4 bases and J 0 bases, with 7 bases left between them. CDR3 protein: CASSSTGSNQPQHF. The CDR3 DNA sequence: TGTGCCAGCAGTTCGACAGGTAGCAATCAGCCCCAGCATTTT.

The rearrangement links TRBV10-3 to TRBJ2-6; tentatively, D is TRBD1 or TRBD2 (5 bases each). The CDR3 totals 14 residues. Germline values: CDR1 ENHRY, CDR2 SYGVKD. The V end was cut by 8 bases, the J end by 0 bases, with 8 bases between. In DNA, the CDR3 is TGTGCCATCGGGGGTTCCTCTGGGGCCAACGTCCTGACTTTC. It is translated as CAIGGSSGANVLTF.

This sequence joins TRBV20-1 and TRBJ2-1; possible D gene TRBD2, 6 bases. The germline V gene has CDR1 DFQATT and CDR2 SNEGSKA (reference sequence). V was pared by 3 bases and J by 8 bases, with 11 bases between. CDR3 length: 12 amino acids. The CDR3: CSASSGSHEQFF. In DNA form, the CDR3 reads TGCAGTGCTAGTTCCGGGAGTCATGAGCAGTTCTTC.

V usage is TRBV28 and J usage is TRBJ1-5; D not resolved. Trimming removed 2 bases from V and 4 bases from J, with 12 bases in between. Germline V gene lookup returns CDR1 MDHEN and CDR2 SYDVKM. The CDR3 is made up of 15 amino acids. In DNA form, the CDR3 reads TGTGCCAGCAGTTTACGGGGAATAGGGAATCAGCCCCAGCATTTT. Its protein is CASSLRGIGNQPQHF. Combining the CDR3 with reference TRBV28 and TRBJ1-5 gives the whole variable domain DVKVTQSSRYLVKRTGEKVFLECVQDMDHENMFWYRQDPGLGLRLIYFSYDVKMKEKGDIPEGYSVSREKKERFSLILESASTNQTSMYLCASSLRGIGNQPQHFGDGTRLSIL.

The chain joins TRBV9 to TRBJ2-1; 8 bases align to TRBD2. This CDR3 is built from 18 residues. V lost 1 base and J lost 4; bases outside the gene matches: 13. Germline V gene sequence: CDR1 SGDLS, CDR2 YYNGEE. CDR3 residues: CASSVRREAILAYNEQFF. DNA for the CDR3: TGTGCCAGCAGCGTAAGGCGGGAGGCCATACTAGCTTACAATGAGCAGTTCTTC.